This T cell receptor (beta chain) was found in a study of T-cell memory formation after mild COVID-19. The V gene's germline CDR1 is DFQATT and CDR2 SNEGSKA (reference sequence). The CDR3 runs to 16 residues. Trimming took 0 bases from V and 5 from J, leaving 17 bases between them. Barcoded TCR alpha and TCR beta cDNA libraries with UMIs came from 5'RACE using constant-segment primers. One entry per CDR3 protein results from TCRdb running MiXCR on the 5' RACE reads. This table holds under 450,000 distinct CDR3 sequences, 20% to 30% found once. The sample taken for sequencing was PBMCs or a T cell subset sorted from them (not recorded which). The chain links TRBV20-1 to TRBJ2-1; no definite D call. This sequence was found in an adult woman who had mild COVID-19 (a few samples of this study predate the infection). Cell type and time point are not known. CDR3 sequence (DNA): TGCAGTGCTAGAGATGGATTCCTGGCGATTAACAATGAGCAGTTCTTC. It codes for CSARDGFLAINNEQFF.